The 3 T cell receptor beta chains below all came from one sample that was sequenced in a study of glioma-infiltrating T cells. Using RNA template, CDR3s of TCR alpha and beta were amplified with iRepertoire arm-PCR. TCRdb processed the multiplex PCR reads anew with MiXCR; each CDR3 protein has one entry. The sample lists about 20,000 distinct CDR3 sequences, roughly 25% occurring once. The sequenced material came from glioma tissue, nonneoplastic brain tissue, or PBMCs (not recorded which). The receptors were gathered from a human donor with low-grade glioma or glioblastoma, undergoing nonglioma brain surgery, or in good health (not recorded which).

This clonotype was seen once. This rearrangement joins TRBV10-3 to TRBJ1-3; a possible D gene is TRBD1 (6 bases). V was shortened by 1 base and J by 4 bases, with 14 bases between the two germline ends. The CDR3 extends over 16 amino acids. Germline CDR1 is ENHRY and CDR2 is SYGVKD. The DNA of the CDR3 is TGTGCCATCAGTGAGTTGGCGGGGGCGAGGGGAAACACCATATATTTT. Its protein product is CAISELAGARGNTIYF.

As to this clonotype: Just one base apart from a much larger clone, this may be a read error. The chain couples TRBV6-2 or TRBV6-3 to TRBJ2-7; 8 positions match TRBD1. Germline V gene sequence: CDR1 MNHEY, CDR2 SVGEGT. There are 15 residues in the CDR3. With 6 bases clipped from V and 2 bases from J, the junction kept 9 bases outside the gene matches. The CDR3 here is CASSLTGVSAYEQYF. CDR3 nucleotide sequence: TGTGCCAGCAGCTTGACAGGGGTTAGCGCCTACGAGCAGTACTTC.

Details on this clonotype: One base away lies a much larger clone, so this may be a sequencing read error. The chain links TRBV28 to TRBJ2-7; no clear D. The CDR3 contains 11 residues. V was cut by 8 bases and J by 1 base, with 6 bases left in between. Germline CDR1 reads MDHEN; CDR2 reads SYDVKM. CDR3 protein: CASVQSYEQYF. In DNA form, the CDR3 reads TGTGCCAGCGTCCAGTCCTACGAGCAGTACTTC.